The following is a T cell receptor (beta chain) sequence with its context. As yet, its antigen is unknown. CDR3 length equals 17 residues. The germline V gene has CDR1 GTSNPN and CDR2 SVGIG (reference sequence). Trimming stripped 1 base from V and 1 base from J, with 18 bases between. This entry is derived from a study of pediatric ulcerative colitis. Overall study findings and caveats: Ulcerative colitis patients shared more blood-rectal clones than controls.

Samples were sequenced at Survey level, maximum 500,000 reads. Repertoires were generated with immunoSEQ multiplex PCR, while TCRdb's copy carries only in-frame clones and drops some. The repertoire holds 55,000 to 75,000 clones, with roughly nine tenths as singletons. The specimen was blood. This TCR derives from a boy younger than 18 with severe ulcerative colitis. This chain links TRBV30 with TRBJ2-3; a possible D gene is TRBD2 (7 bases). CDR3 DNA: TGTGCCTGGAGTGGGACTACGGGGGGCTTCGGCACAGATACGCAGTATTTT. Translating it yields CAWSGTTGGFGTDTQYF.